These T cell receptor beta chains were read from a single sample in a study of T cell responses to AZD1222 COVID-19 vaccine. Data came from immunoSEQ multiplex PCR; TCRdb stores just in-frame clones and leaves some out. The table has around 140,000 clones, around 85% seen once; the top ten hold around 7.9%. Sample: peripheral blood, taken 28 days after the second dose of the MenACWY control vaccine. The source of these receptors is an adult who received the MenACWY meningococcal vaccine as a control. Each CDR3 is given with its conserved first and last residue.

j_gene,v_gene,CDR3aa
TRBJ2-5,TRBV7-8,CASSYAGGGSQETQYF
TRBJ2-5,TRBV4-2,CASSLRLGGETQYF
TRBJ2-5,TRBV6-4,CASSQDRFETQYF
TRBJ2-5,TRBV2,CASSLEGGQQTQYF
TRBJ2-2,TRBV18,CASSLKNRGPNTGELFF
TRBJ1-5,TRBV5-1,CASSPLDSSNQPQHF
TRBJ2-3,TRBV5-4,CASSPLALADTQYF
TRBJ2-1,TRBV24-1,CATSDIPNEQFF
TRBJ1-1,TRBV4-1,CASSQTYRGQNTEAFF
TRBJ2-1,TRBV5-4,CASSEGTGDEQFF
TRBJ1-1,TRBV29-1,CSVAGPGNTEAFF
TRBJ1-5,TRBV5-1,CASSPGTGSNQPQHF
TRBJ2-2,TRBV7-7,CASSSGSPTTPGELFF
TRBJ1-2,TRBV18,CASSPSLGGDYLNYGYTF
TRBJ1-2,TRBV2,CASRAHPWDSNYGYTF
TRBJ1-4,TRBV15,CATSRDAGQRLFF
TRBJ1-2,TRBV5-1,CASSLESGTGGDGYTF
TRBJ2-5,TRBV6-6,CASSRSLQGGQETQYF
TRBJ2-1,TRBV19,CASSMSGHSYNEQFF
TRBJ2-5,TRBV11-3,CASSSPPHF
TRBJ2-5,TRBV27,CASSPLSSGEETQYF
TRBJ2-7,TRBV30,CAWSVQGSYEQYF
TRBJ1-4,TRBV28,CASSLGQGWEKLFF
TRBJ1-2,TRBV27,CASSLRGLGGYTF
TRBJ1-1,TRBV6-5,CACSTGTTSEAFF
TRBJ2-3,TRBV2,CASSRKRGGGSTDTQYF
TRBJ1-2,TRBV6-2/TRBV6-3,CASSPTGMYNGYTF
TRBJ2-5,TRBV11-3,CASSRGNQETQYF
TRBJ1-5,TRBV19,CASSETGNQPQHF
TRBJ2-7,TRBV3-1/TRBV3-2,CASSSRTFSSYEQYF
TRBJ1-6,TRBV7-2,CASSWNRGRGDSPLHF
TRBJ2-5,TRBV4-1,CASSQPLAEPSQETQYF
TRBJ2-7,TRBV27,CASSIGTGGPYEQYF
TRBJ1-5,TRBV12-3/TRBV12-4,CASTLTGQPQHF
TRBJ1-6,TRBV19,CASSVRTGSYYNSPLHF
TRBJ1-4,TRBV11-2,CASSSTRQASNEKLFF
TRBJ1-1,TRBV10-2,CASRFSGKYTEAFF
TRBJ1-2,TRBV11-3,CASSLDPSYGYTF
TRBJ2-1,TRBV25-1,CASSESGVYNEQFF
TRBJ1-1,TRBV19,CASSMWTSSEAFF
TRBJ2-1,TRBV28,CASSLRVQRGKGYNEQFF
TRBJ2-2,TRBV27,CASSWAGQGYTGELFF
TRBJ1-1,TRBV7-2,CASSLGGLQGEAFF
TRBJ1-2,TRBV9,CASNPGRGYGYTF
TRBJ2-2,TRBV7-2,CASSGQGASTGELFF
TRBJ2-3,TRBV6-2/TRBV6-3,CASSYEVKREGLADTQYF
TRBJ2-5,TRBV4-3,CASSQGTGGEETQYF
TRBJ1-3,TRBV3-1/TRBV3-2,CASSQGNRPGNTIYF
TRBJ2-2,TRBV19,CASSIAQGVTGELFF
TRBJ1-2,TRBV12-3/TRBV12-4,CASSLTQDYGYTF
TRBJ2-5,TRBV5-4,CASSWVTTQETQYF
TRBJ1-1,TRBV3-1/TRBV3-2,CASSQEGLGGPAFF
TRBJ2-5,TRBV5-1,CASSPDNQQETQYF